A selection of T cell receptor beta chains follows, all from one sample in a study of T cells in Graves' hyperthyroidism and ophthalmopathy. TCRdb processed the multiplex PCR reads anew with MiXCR; each CDR3 protein has one entry. The sample has some 600,000 distinct CDR3 sequences, about 15% seen once; the top ten hold approximately 5.7%. Material for sequencing was blood. Receptors originate from a woman between 25 and 40 years old with Graves' hyperthyroidism that later progressed to Graves' ophthalmopathy. Each CDR3 is given with its conserved first and last residue. Each record gives: J gene, clone size, D gene, V gene, CDR3 protein, CDR3 DNA. D genes are given only for firm matches. Clone size is given for some rows only: seen once, a few or many times, or a class if the clone is expanded.

TRBJ2-6 few TRBD1 TRBV4-3 CASSQDPGGFGANVLTF TGCGCCAGCAGCCAAGATCCAGGGGGATTTGGGGCCAACGTCCTGACTTTC
TRBJ1-1 NA NA TRBV20-1 CSASIEGSGTEAFF TGCAGTGCTTCCATAGAGGGTTCGGGCACTGAAGCTTTCTTT
TRBJ2-1 many NA TRBV7-2 CASSSGQPSFNEQFF TGTGCCAGCAGCTCTGGACAGCCCTCTTTCAATGAGCAGTTCTTC
TRBJ2-3 many TRBD2 TRBV7-9 CASSPLGLAEQISTDTQYF TGTGCCAGCAGCCCCCTTGGACTAGCGGAGCAGATTAGCACAGATACGCAGTATTTT
TRBJ1-1 NA NA TRBV12-3/TRBV12-4 CASRVARDTTEAFF TGTGCCAGCAGGGTCGCTAGGGACACTACTGAAGCTTTCTTT
TRBJ2-5 few NA TRBV6-2/TRBV6-3 CASSVQGMMQETQYF TGTGCCAGCAGTGTGCAGGGAATGATGCAAGAGACCCAGTACTTC
TRBJ2-5 many TRBD2 TRBV5-1 CASSQLAAIQETQYF TGCGCCAGCAGCCAACTAGCGGCTATACAAGAGACCCAGTACTTC
TRBJ2-1 few NA TRBV20-1 CSASPPSRRGYNEQFF TGCAGTGCTAGCCCCCCCTCGAGGCGGGGCTACAATGAGCAGTTCTTC
TRBJ2-1 NA TRBD2 TRBV28 CASSNLAGENEQFF TGTGCCAGCAGTAACCTAGCGGGAGAAAATGAGCAGTTCTTC
TRBJ2-7 few NA TRBV3-1 CASSQIQGPNDEQYF TGTGCCAGCAGCCAAATACAGGGCCCTAACGACGAGCAGTACTTC
TRBJ2-7 many NA TRBV28 CASSFLDRGSSSYEQYF TGTGCCAGCAGTTTTTTGGACCGGGGGAGTAGCTCCTACGAGCAGTACTTC
TRBJ1-5 many NA TRBV7-9 CASSSGQYDSNQPQHF TGTGCCAGCAGCTCCGGACAGTACGATAGCAATCAGCCCCAGCATTTT
TRBJ2-7 NA TRBD2 TRBV14 CASSRLAGGPSYEQYF TGTGCCAGCAGCCGACTAGCGGGAGGGCCGAGCTACGAGCAGTACTTC
TRBJ1-2 many NA TRBV12-3/TRBV12-4 CASSSRGRTGYTF TGTGCCAGCAGCTCGAGGGGACGAACGGGCTACACCTTC
TRBJ1-1 many NA TRBV6-1 CASSSPPTTGMNTEAFF TGTGCCAGCAGTTCACCCCCGACGACAGGTATGAACACTGAAGCTTTCTTT
TRBJ2-1 NA NA TRBV5-1 CASTPAQAAYNEQFF TGCGCCAGCACCCCCGCCCAGGCCGCCTACAATGAGCAGTTCTTC